This T cell receptor (beta chain) was captured in a study of response to subunit inactivated influenza vaccine. TCRdb reanalysed the RT-PCR reads using MiXCR and keeps one entry per CDR3 protein. The sample includes about 500,000 distinct CDR3 sequences, approximately 16% of them seen just once. At least ten counts were recorded for this clonotype. Its antigen is undetermined. Study-wide points: New T cells are recruited in small numbers by each seasonal influenza vaccination, according to the authors' suggestion.

The sequence was collected from a man between 50 and 75 years old who received an inactivated influenza vaccine. The starting material was CD4+ T cells sorted from PBMCs, obtained around 25 months after vaccination.

The CDR3, as DNA: TGCAGTGCTAGAGCCGGACTCCAAGAGACCCAGTACTTC. This sequence encodes CSARAGLQETQYF. The chain is built from TRBV20-1 and TRBJ2-5; the D gene is possibly TRBD2 (5 bases). V lost 1 base to trimming and J lost 1 base, with 7 bases between them. Germline CDR1 DFQATT, CDR2 SNEGSKA (reference sequence). The CDR3 extends over 13 amino acids.